A selection of T cell receptor beta chains follows, all from one sample in a study of beta chain features in type 1 diabetes. This table comes from immunoSEQ multiplex PCR, and its TCRdb copy is limited to in-frame clones, with some not included. The sample lists about 150,000 clones; around 8% were seen once. Sequenced: central memory CD4+ T cells from blood. The receptors shown here come from a man in his late teens or twenties in good health. Each CDR3 is given with its conserved first and last residue. D genes are given only for firm matches. Some rows mark clone size as missing; the rest say once, few, many or name a class of expanded clone.

d_call clone_size j_call v_call cdr3_aa cdr3_nt
TRBD2 . TRBJ2-3 TRBV11-2 CASSPLSGGPVDTQYF TGTGCCAGCAGCCCCCTTAGCGGGGGACCGGTCGATACGCAGTATTTT
. . TRBJ2-2 TRBV28 CAAQWGRANTGELFF TGTGCCGCCCAATGGGGCAGGGCGAACACCGGGGAGCTGTTTTTT
. . TRBJ1-4 TRBV18 CASSRENEKLFF TGTGCCAGCTCACGAGAGAATGAAAAACTGTTTTTT
. . TRBJ1-2 TRBV5-4 CASSFGAGGNYGYTF TGTGCCAGCAGCTTCGGAGCGGGGGGAAACTATGGCTACACCTTC
. few TRBJ1-3 TRBV9 CASSVGDGRVAGGNTIYF TGTGCCAGCAGCGTTGGAGACGGGCGGGTCGCCGGGGGAAACACCATATATTTT
. many TRBJ1-1 TRBV28 CASWGRLNTEAFF TGTGCCAGCTGGGGCAGGTTGAACACTGAAGCTTTCTTT
TRBD1 few TRBJ2-7 TRBV7-2 CASSPGQHSYEQYF TGTGCCAGCAGCCCGGGACAGCACTCCTACGAGCAGTACTTC
. . TRBJ2-1 TRBV15 CATSRERSLARNEQFF TGTGCCACCAGCAGAGAGAGGAGTCTAGCGAGGAATGAGCAGTTCTTC
TRBD2 many TRBJ2-7 TRBV29-1 CSVDGGDPLVQYF TGCAGCGTTGATGGGGGGGATCCCCTTGTGCAGTACTTC
. . TRBJ2-1 TRBV7-3 CASSLAGGASSYNEQFF TGTGCCAGCAGTCTAGCTGGGGGGGCCAGCTCCTACAATGAGCAGTTCTTC
TRBD2 many TRBJ2-1 TRBV7-2 CASSLVGGGAYNEQFF TGTGCCAGCAGCTTAGTTGGCGGGGGGGCCTACAATGAGCAGTTCTTC
. few TRBJ1-2 TRBV5-4 CASSLERVANYGYTF TGTGCCAGCAGCTTGGAGAGGGTTGCTAACTATGGCTACACCTTC
TRBD1 . TRBJ1-1 TRBV19 CASSSRDRGRRDTEAFF TGTGCCAGTAGTTCCCGGGACAGGGGGCGCAGGGACACTGAAGCTTTCTTT
. . TRBJ1-1 TRBV4-1 CASSPPGHLNTEAFF TGCGCCAGCAGCCCCCCGGGTCACCTGAACACTGAAGCTTTCTTT
TRBD2 few TRBJ2-1 TRBV4-3 CASSQELAGGHEQFF TGCGCCAGCAGCCAAGAACTAGCGGGAGGGCATGAGCAGTTCTTC
. many TRBJ2-1 TRBV28 CASSPRVGGASQFF TGTGCCAGCAGCCCCCGGGTAGGGGGAGCGTCGCAGTTCTTC
TRBD2 few TRBJ2-1 TRBV9 CASSVGAGLAMDEQFF TGTGCCAGCAGCGTAGGGGCGGGACTAGCGATGGATGAGCAGTTCTTC
. few TRBJ1-5 TRBV14 CASSQERDQPQHF TGTGCCAGCAGCCAAGAGCGGGATCAGCCCCAGCATTTT
. . TRBJ2-1 TRBV11-3 CASSSGDEQFF TGTGCCAGCAGCTCCGGGGATGAGCAGTTCTTC
TRBD1 . TRBJ2-3 TRBV27 CASRGDSPNPSTDTQYF TGTGCCAGCAGGGGGGACAGCCCTAATCCTAGCACAGATACGCAGTATTTT
. . TRBJ2-5 TRBV5-1 CASSFGETAGQETQYF TGCGCCAGCAGCTTTGGAGAGACTGCGGGGCAAGAGACCCAGTACTTC
TRBD1 few TRBJ2-6 TRBV18 CASSPNPGQGSGANVLTF TGTGCCAGCTCACCTAATCCGGGACAGGGTTCTGGGGCCAACGTCCTGACTTTC
. . TRBJ2-1 TRBV18 CASSGTPGGNEQFF TGTGCCAGCTCCGGGACTCCCGGGGGCAATGAGCAGTTCTTC
. few TRBJ1-2 TRBV5-4 CASSFPGSRGTNNYGYTF TGTGCCAGCAGCTTCCCTGGTAGCAGGGGAACTAATAACTATGGCTACACCTTC
. . TRBJ2-2 TRBV5-1 CASSLGLVSGELFF TGCGCCAGCAGCTTGGGACTAGTATCCGGGGAGCTGTTTTTT
. . TRBJ1-2 TRBV18 CASSPRQGGYGYTF TGTGCCAGCTCACCACGGCAGGGCGGCTATGGCTACACCTTC
TRBD2 few TRBJ2-2 TRBV10-3 CATGLAANTGELFF TGTGCCACCGGACTAGCGGCGAACACCGGGGAGCTGTTTTTT
TRBD2 . TRBJ2-7 TRBV4-3 CASSQDSASGYEQYF TGCGCCAGCAGCCAAGATTCGGCTAGCGGCTACGAGCAGTACTTC
TRBD1 . TRBJ2-3 TRBV5-1 CASRKNRGPGTDTQYF TGCGCCAGCAGGAAAAACAGGGGGCCGGGCACAGATACGCAGTATTTT
TRBD1 once TRBJ2-7 TRBV6-6 CASRLQGEHYEQYF TGTGCCAGCAGACTTCAGGGGGAGCACTACGAGCAGTACTTC
. . TRBJ2-3 TRBV18 CASSPIQGTDTQYF TGTGCCAGCTCACCGATCCAGGGCACAGATACGCAGTATTTT
. . TRBJ1-1 TRBV7-2 CASSLETGTEAFF TGTGCCAGCAGCTTAGAAACGGGTACTGAAGCTTTCTTT
TRBD2 once TRBJ2-3 TRBV7-3 CASSSSGGQDTQYF TGTGCCAGCAGCTCTAGCGGGGGGCAGGATACGCAGTATTTT
. . TRBJ1-2 TRBV5-1 CASSPDGDYGYTF TGCGCCAGCAGCCCTGACGGGGACTATGGCTACACCTTC
. many TRBJ2-6 TRBV29-1 CSVAVSRQGLWSGANVLTF TGCAGCGTGGCCGTGAGTCGGCAGGGCCTATGGTCTGGGGCCAACGTCCTGACTTTC
TRBD1 few TRBJ1-3 TRBV9 CASSVGQGRSGNTIYF TGTGCCAGCAGCGTAGGACAGGGACGCTCTGGAAACACCATATATTTT
. few TRBJ2-1 TRBV27 CASSLSGRGYNEQFF TGTGCCAGCAGTTTATCGGGCAGGGGTTACAATGAGCAGTTCTTC
TRBD1 many TRBJ1-1 TRBV2 CASSTGVTEAFF TGTGCCAGCAGTACAGGGGTCACTGAAGCTTTCTTT
TRBD1 few TRBJ2-1 TRBV5-1 CASSLGDREKQFF TGCGCCAGCAGCTTGGGGGACAGAGAAAAGCAGTTCTTC
. many TRBJ1-2 TRBV6-6 CASSSMSGRGRYGYTF TGTGCCAGCAGTTCAATGTCAGGGCGGGGGAGATATGGCTACACCTTC
. . TRBJ2-7 TRBV18 CASSVGAKNEQYF TGTGCCAGCTCAGTAGGAGCTAAAAACGAGCAGTACTTC